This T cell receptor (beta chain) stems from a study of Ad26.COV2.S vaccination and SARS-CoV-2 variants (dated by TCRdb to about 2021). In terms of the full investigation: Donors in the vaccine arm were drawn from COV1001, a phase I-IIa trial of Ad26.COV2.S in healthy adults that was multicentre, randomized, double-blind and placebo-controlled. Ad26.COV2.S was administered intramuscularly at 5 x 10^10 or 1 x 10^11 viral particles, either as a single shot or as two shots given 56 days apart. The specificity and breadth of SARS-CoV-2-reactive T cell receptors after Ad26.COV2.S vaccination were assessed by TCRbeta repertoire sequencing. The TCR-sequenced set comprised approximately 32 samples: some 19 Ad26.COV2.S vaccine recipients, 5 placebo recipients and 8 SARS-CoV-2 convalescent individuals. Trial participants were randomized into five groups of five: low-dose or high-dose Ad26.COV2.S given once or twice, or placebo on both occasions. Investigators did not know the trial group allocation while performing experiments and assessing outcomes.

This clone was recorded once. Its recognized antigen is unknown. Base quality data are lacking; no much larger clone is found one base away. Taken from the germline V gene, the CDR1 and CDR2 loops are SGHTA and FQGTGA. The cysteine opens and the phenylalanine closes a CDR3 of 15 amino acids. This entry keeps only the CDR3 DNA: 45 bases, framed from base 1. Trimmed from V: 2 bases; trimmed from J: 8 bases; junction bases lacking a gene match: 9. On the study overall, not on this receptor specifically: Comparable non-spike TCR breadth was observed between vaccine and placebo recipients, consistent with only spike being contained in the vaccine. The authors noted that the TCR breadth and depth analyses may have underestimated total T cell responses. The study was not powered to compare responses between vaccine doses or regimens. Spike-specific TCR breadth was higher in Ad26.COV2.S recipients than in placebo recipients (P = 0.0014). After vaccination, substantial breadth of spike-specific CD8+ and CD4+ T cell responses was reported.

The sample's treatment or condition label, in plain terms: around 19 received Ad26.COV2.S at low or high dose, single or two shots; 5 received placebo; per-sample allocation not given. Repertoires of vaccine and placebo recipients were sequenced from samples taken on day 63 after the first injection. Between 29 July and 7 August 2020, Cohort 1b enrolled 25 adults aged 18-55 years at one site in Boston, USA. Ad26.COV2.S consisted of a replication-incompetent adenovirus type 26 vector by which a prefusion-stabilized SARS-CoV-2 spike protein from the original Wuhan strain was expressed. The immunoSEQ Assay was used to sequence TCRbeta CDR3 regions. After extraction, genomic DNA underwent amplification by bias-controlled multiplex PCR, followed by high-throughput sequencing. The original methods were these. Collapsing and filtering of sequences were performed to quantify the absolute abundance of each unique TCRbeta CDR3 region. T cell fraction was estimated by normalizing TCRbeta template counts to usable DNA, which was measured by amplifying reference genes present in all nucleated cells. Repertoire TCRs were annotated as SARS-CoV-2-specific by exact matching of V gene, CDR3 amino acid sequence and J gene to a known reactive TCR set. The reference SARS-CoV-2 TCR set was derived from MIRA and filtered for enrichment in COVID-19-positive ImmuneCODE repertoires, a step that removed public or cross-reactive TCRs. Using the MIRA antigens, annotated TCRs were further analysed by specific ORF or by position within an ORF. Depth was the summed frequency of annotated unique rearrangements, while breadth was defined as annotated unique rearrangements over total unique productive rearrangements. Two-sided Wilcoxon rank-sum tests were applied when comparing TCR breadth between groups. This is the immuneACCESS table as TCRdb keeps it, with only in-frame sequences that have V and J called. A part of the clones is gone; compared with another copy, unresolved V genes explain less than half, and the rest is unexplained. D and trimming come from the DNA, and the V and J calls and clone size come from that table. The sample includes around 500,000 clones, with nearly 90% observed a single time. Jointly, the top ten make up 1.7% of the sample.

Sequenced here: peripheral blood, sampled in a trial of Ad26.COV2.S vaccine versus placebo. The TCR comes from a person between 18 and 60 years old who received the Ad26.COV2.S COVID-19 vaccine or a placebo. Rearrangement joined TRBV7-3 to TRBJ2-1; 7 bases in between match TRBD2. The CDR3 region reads CASSLRRESRDEQFF. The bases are TGTGCCAGCAGCTTACGGCGGGAGTCAAGGGATGAGCAGTTCTTC.